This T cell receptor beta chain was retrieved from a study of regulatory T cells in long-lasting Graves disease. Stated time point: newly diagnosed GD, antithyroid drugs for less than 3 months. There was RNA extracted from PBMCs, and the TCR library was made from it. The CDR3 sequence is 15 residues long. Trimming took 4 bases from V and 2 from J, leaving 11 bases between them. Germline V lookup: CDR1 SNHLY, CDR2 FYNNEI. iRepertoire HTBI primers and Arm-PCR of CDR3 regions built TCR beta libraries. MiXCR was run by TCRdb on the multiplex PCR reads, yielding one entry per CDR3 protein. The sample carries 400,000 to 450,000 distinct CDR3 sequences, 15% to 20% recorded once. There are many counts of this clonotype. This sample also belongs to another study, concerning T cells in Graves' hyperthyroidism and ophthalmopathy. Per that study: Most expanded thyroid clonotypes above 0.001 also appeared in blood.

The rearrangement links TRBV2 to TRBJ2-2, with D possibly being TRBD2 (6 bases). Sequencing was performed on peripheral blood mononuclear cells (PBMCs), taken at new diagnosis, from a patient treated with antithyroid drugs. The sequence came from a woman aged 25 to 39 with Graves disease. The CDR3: CASSVGRLNTGELFF. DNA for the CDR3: TGTGCCAGCAGTGTTGGGAGGCTTAACACCGGGGAGCTGTTTTTT.